The 12 T cell receptor beta chains reported below all come from one sample, sequenced in a study of CD8 T cells in ankylosing spondylitis. From the 5' RACE reads, TCRdb called clonotypes with MiXCR, one entry per CDR3 protein. The sample lists about 260,000 distinct CDR3 sequences, about 24% occurring once. The sample comprised blood, either unsorted or a sorted T cell fraction (not recorded which). The receptors originated from a male donor with ankylosing spondylitis or in good health (not recorded which).

The rearrangement uses TRBV20-1 and TRBJ2-7; D gene unclear. The V end was cut by 0 bases, the J end by 5 bases, with 14 bases between. The CDR3 covers 14 residues. The V gene's germline CDR1 is DFQATT and CDR2 SNEGSKA (reference sequence). The CDR3 coding sequence is TGCAGTGCTAGAGATACGGCCCGGCTCGACGAGCAGTACTTC. Amino acid sequence: CSARDTARLDEQYF.

At least ten counts were recorded for this clonotype. This chain uses TRBV10-2 with TRBJ2-7; D is ambiguous. The V gene's germline CDR1 is WSHSY and CDR2 SAAADI. This CDR3 contains 13 residues. The V end lost 0 bases, the J end lost 2 bases, and 5 bases lay between the germline ends. CDR3 in amino acids: CASSESGPYEQYF. DNA of the CDR3: TGCGCCAGCAGTGAGTCTGGCCCCTACGAGCAGTACTTC.

The J gene is TRBJ2-5, the V gene TRBV12-3 or TRBV12-4; possible D gene TRBD2, 6 bases. The CDR3 is 10 amino acids. Trimming pared 9 bases from V and 6 bases from J, leaving 8 bases between. This CDR3 reads CASAGQTQYF. As DNA, the CDR3 is TGTGCCAGTGCGGGGCAGACCCAGTACTTC.

The sample holds a few counts of this clonotype. The chain couples TRBV20-1 to TRBJ1-5, with TRBD1 as a possible D gene (5 bases). The V and J ends lost 0 bases and 3 bases respectively, with 12 bases between them. The germline V gene has CDR1 DFQATT and CDR2 SNEGSKA (reference sequence). The CDR3 is made up of 15 amino acids. The CDR3 reads CSARDWGSNNQPQHF. The CDR3 coding sequence is TGCAGTGCTAGAGATTGGGGCAGCAACAATCAGCCCCAGCATTTT.

Ten or more counts support this clonotype. CDR3 nucleotides: TGCAGTGCTGGGCCAGGTGCAAATTCACCCCTCCACTTT. Encoded protein: CSAGPGANSPLHF. The chain combines TRBV20-1 with TRBJ1-6; no clear D gene. The V gene's germline CDR1 is DFQATT and CDR2 SNEGSKA (reference sequence). Trimming removed 5 bases at V and 7 bases at J, with 12 bases between. CDR3 length: 13 residues.

This chain uses TRBV5-1 with TRBJ1-2; D possibly corresponds to TRBD1 (5 bases). Deletions cut 4 bases from V and 3 bases from J, with 13 bases between. The CDR3 is 14 residues long. The germline CDR1 and CDR2 sequences are SGHRS and YFSETQ. The CDR3 loop is CASSQGPRDYGYTF. As DNA, the CDR3 is TGCGCCAGCAGCCAGGGCCCTCGGGACTATGGCTACACCTTC.

The CDR3 nucleotides read TGTGCCAGCAGTGCACGCCCCTCCACCGGGGAGCTGTTTTTT. This encodes CASSARPSTGELFF. The rearrangement joins TRBV6-1 to TRBJ2-2; the D is unclear. CDR1 MNHNS and CDR2 SASEGT come from the germline V gene. V lost 4 bases and J 4 bases, leaving 10 bases between the germline ends. The CDR3 sequence is 14 residues long.

The chain recombines TRBV28 with TRBJ2-2; D gene unclear. Per the germline V gene, CDR1 is MDHEN and CDR2 is SYDVKM. This CDR3 region has 11 residues. V lost 9 bases and J 1 base, leaving 3 bases between the germline ends. The CDR3 bases are TGTGCCAGTCTGAACACCGGGGAGCTGTTTTTT. Translated, it gives CASLNTGELFF. The full variable domain, in which reference TRBV28 and TRBJ2-2 provide the parts outside the CDR3, is DVKVTQSSRYLVKRTGEKVFLECVQDMDHENMFWYRQDPGLGLRLIYFSYDVKMKEKGDIPEGYSVSREKKERFSLILESASTNQTSMYLCASLNTGELFFGEGSRLTVL.

The sample holds many counts of this clonotype. V usage is TRBV6-5 and J usage is TRBJ1-1; D remains ambiguous. CDR1 and CDR2 from the germline V gene are MNHEY and SVGAGI. Trimming took 2 bases from V and 0 from J, leaving 10 bases between them. This CDR3 has 15 residues. CDR3 residues: CASSYGQTMNTEAFF. As DNA, the CDR3 is TGTGCCAGCAGTTACGGGCAGACCATGAACACTGAAGCTTTCTTT.

This clonotype came up many times. The chain links TRBV20-1 to TRBJ2-3; D gene uncertain. This CDR3 is built from 12 residues. V lost 5 bases and J 4 bases, leaving 10 bases between the germline ends. Germline loops: CDR1 DFQATT, CDR2 SNEGSKA (reference sequence). The CDR3 region has the DNA TGCAGTGCTTTGGTTAACCCAGATACGCAGTATTTT. Protein sequence: CSALVNPDTQYF.

This chain links TRBV12-3 or TRBV12-4 with TRBJ2-5; no clear D. Trimming took 3 bases from V and 7 from J, leaving 9 bases between them. CDR3 length: 12 amino acids. The CDR3 DNA is TGTGCCAGCAGTTTCCTCCATGGGACCCAGTACTTC. Protein: CASSFLHGTQYF.

There are many counts of this clonotype. V is TRBV29-1 and J is TRBJ2-3; D is undetermined. V was clipped by 7 bases and J by 6 bases, with 20 bases between them. CDR1 and CDR2 from the germline V gene are SQVTM and ANQGSEA. This CDR3 region has 14 residues. CDR3 nucleotides: TGCAGCGCCAGAACGGACGCCGCTGGGGATACGCAGTATTTT. Amino acid sequence: CSARTDAAGDTQYF.